Below, one T cell receptor (beta chain) is given with its context. Other nucleotide sequences from this sample produce the same CDR3. The data were taken from a study of blood T cell repertoires in COVID-19. The assay was immunoSEQ multiplex PCR, and TCRdb's table has in-frame clones only and misses some. The sample lists 250,000 or so clones, around 89% occurring once. This receptor was identified in a woman between 35 and 50 years old with acute COVID-19. Sequenced sample: PBMCs or T cells enriched from blood (not recorded which).

CDR3 sequence (DNA): TGTGCCAGCAACCGGGGGGATTCACCCCTCCACTTT. Amino acid sequence: CASNRGDSPLHF. This chain connects TRBV12-3 or TRBV12-4 to TRBJ1-6; D might be TRBD1 (5 bases). The CDR3 sequence is 12 residues long. V lost 7 bases, J lost 8 bases, and 9 bases lay in between.